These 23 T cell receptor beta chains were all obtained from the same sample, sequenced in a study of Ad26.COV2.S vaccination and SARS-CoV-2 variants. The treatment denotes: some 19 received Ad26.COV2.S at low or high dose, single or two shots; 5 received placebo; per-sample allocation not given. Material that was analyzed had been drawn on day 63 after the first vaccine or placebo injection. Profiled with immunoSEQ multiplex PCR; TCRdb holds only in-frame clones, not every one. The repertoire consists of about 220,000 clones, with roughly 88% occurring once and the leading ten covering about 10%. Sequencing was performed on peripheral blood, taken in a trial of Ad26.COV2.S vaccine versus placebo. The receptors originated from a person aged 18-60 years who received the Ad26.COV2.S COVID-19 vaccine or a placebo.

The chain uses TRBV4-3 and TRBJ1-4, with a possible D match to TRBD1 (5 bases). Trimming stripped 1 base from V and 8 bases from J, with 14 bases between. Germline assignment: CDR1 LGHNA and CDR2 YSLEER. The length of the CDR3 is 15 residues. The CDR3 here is CASSQGGRVGEKLFF. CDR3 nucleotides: TGCGCCAGCAGCCAAGGGGGCAGGGTGGGGGAAAAACTGTTTTTT.

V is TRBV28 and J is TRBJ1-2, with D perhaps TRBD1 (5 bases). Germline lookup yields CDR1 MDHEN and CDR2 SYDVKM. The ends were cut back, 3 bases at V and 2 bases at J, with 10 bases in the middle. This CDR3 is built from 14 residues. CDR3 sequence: CASSLGRTNYGYTF. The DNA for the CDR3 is TGTGCCAGCAGTTTGGGGCGGACGAACTATGGCTACACCTTC.

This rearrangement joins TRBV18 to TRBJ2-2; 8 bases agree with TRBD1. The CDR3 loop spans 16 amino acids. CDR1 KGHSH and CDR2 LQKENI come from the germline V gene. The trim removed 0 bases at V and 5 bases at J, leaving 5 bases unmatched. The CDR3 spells CASSPPSGGATGELFF. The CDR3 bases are TGTGCCAGCTCACCACCGTCAGGGGGCGCGACCGGGGAGCTGTTTTTT.

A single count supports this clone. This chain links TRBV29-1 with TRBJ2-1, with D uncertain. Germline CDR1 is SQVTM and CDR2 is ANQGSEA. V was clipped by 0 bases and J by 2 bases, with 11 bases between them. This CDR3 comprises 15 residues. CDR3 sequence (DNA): TGCAGCGTTGAAGACCCCACCGTAGCCTACAATGAGCAGTTCTTC. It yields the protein CSVEDPTVAYNEQFF.

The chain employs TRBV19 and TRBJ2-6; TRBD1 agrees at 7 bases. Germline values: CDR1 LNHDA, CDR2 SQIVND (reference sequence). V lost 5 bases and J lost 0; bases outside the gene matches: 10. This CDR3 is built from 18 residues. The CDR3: CASSGDSSMSSGANVLTF. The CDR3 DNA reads TGTGCCAGTAGTGGGGACAGCTCCATGAGCTCTGGGGCCAACGTCCTGACTTTC.

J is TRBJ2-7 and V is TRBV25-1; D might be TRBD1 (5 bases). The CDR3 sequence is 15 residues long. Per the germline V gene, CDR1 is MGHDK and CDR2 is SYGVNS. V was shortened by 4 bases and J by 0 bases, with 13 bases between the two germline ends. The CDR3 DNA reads TGTGCCAGCAGTGGGGGCTGGGGTAGCTCCTACGAGCAGTACTTC. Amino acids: CASSGGWGSSYEQYF.

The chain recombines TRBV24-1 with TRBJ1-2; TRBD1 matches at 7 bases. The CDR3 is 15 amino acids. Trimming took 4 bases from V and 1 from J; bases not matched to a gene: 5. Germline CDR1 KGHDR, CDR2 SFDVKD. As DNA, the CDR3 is TGTGCCACCAGTGACCGACAGGGAAGTAACTATGGCTACACCTTC. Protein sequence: CATSDRQGSNYGYTF.

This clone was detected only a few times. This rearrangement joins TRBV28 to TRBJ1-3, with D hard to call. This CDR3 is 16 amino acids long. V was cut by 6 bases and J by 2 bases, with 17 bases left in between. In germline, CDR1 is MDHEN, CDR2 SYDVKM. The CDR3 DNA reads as TGTGCCAGCAGCCCCGAGTGGGGTCGGACTGGAAACACCATATATTTT. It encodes CASSPEWGRTGNTIYF.

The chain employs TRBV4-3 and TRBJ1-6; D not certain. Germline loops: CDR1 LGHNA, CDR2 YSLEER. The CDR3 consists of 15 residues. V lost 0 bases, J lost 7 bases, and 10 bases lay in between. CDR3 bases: TGCGCCAGCAGCCAAGACGCACTAACAAATTCACCCCTCCACTTT. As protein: CASSQDALTNSPLHF.

The CDR3 DNA sequence: TGTGCCTGGAGTGGCGGATTGCATGAGCAGTTCTTC. This gives the protein CAWSGGLHEQFF. V gene TRBV30 combines with J gene TRBJ2-1; no definite D call. The V end lost 1 base, the J end lost 8 bases, and 9 bases lay between the germline ends. The CDR3 has 12 amino acids. CDR1 is GTSNPN, CDR2 SVGIG, per germline (reference sequence).

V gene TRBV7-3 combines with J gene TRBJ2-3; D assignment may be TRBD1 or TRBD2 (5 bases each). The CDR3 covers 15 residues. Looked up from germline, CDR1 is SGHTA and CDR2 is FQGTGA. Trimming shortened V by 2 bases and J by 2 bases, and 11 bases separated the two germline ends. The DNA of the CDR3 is TGTGCCAGCAGCTTATCTCGGGACCCCACAGATACGCAGTATTTT. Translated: CASSLSRDPTDTQYF.

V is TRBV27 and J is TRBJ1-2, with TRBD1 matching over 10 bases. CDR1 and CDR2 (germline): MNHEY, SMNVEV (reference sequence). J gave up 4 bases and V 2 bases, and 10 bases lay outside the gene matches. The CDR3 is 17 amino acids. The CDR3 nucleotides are TGTGCCAGCAGTTTACAAGGACAGGGGGTTAATCGCTATGGCTACACCTTC. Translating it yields CASSLQGQGVNRYGYTF.

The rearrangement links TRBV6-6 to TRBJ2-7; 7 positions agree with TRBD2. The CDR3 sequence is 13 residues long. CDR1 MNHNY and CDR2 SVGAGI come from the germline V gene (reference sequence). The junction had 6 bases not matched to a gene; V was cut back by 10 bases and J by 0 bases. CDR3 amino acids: CATARDYSYEQYF. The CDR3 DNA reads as TGTGCCACTGCCCGGGACTACTCCTACGAGCAGTACTTC.

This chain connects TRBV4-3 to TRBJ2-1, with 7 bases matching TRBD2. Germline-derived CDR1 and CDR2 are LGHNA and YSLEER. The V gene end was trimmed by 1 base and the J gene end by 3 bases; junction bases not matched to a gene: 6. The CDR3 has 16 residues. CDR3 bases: TGCGCCAGCAGCCAAGGAAGCGGGATTTACTACAATGAGCAGTTCTTC. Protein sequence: CASSQGSGIYYNEQFF.

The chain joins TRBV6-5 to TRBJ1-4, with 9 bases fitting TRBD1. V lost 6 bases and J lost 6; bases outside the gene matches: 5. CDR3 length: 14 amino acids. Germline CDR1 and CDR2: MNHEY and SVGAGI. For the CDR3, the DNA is TGTGCCAGCAGACAGGGGGCGGGGGATGAAAAACTGTTTTTT. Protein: CASRQGAGDEKLFF.

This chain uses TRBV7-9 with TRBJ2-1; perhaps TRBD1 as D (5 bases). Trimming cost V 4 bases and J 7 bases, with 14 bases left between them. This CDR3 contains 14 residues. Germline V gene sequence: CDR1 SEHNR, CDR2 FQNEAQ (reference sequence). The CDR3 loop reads CASSSYLGANEQFF. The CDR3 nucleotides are TGTGCCAGCAGCTCCTACTTAGGGGCGAATGAGCAGTTCTTC.

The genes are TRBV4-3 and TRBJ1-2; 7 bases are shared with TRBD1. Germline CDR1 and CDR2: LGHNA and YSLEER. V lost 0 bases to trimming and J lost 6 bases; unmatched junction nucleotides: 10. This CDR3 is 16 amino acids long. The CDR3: CASSQDTLQGSNGYTF. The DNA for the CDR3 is TGCGCCAGCAGCCAAGACACCTTACAGGGGTCAAATGGCTACACCTTC.

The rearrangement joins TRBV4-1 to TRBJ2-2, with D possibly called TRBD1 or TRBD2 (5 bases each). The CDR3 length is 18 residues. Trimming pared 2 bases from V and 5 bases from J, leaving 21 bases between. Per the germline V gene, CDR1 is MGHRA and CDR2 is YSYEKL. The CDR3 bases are TGCGCCAGCAGCCAACCCGGACAAAGCGGCCGAGGGACCGGGGAGCTGTTTTTT. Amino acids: CASSQPGQSGRGTGELFF.

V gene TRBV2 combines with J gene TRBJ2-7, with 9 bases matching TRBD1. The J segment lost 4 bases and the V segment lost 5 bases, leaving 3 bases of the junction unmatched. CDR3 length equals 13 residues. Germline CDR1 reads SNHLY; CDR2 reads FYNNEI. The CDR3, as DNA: TGTGCCAGCAGTTGGGACAGGGCTTACGAGCAGTACTTC. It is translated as CASSWDRAYEQYF.

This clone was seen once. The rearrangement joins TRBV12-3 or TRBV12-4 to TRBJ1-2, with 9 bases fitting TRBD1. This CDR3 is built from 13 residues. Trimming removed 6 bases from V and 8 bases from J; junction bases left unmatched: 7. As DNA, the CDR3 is TGTGCCAGCAGCCCGGGACAGGGAGGAGGCTACACCTTC. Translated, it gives CASSPGQGGGYTF.

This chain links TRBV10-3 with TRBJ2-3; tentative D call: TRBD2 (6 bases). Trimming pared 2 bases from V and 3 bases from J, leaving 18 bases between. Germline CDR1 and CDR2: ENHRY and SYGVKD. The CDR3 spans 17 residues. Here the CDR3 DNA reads TGTGCCATCAGTGAGGCCCTAGCGATAGTGGGGACAGATACGCAGTATTTT. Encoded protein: CAISEALAIVGTDTQYF.

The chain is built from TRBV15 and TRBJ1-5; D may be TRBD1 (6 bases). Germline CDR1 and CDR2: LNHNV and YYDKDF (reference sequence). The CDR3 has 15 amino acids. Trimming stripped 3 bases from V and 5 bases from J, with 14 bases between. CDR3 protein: CATSREQGGHQPQHF. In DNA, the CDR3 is TGTGCCACCAGCAGGGAACAGGGTGGCCATCAGCCCCAGCATTTT.

The CDR3 DNA reads TGTGCCGGGCGGGGGGCCTCAAGAGAGACCCAGTACTTC. Encoded protein: CAGRGASRETQYF. This chain uses TRBV6-5 with TRBJ2-5; TRBD2 aligns across 8 bases. With V trimmed by 11 bases and J by 4 bases, 9 bases remained unmatched. CDR3 length: 13 residues. Per germline, CDR1 MNHEY and CDR2 SVGAGI.